The 25 T cell receptor beta chains below come from one sample, sequenced in a study of T cells in Graves' hyperthyroidism and ophthalmopathy. The CDR3 regions of TCR beta were amplified from RNA transcripts. A set of HTBI primers served as the primers for a first-round RT-PCR of the TCR CDR3. TCRdb re-derived calls from the multiplex PCR reads in MiXCR, one entry per CDR3 protein. The table has roughly 660,000 distinct CDR3 sequences, 15% to 20% seen once. Specimen: blood. Receptor source: a man between 50 and 59 years old with Graves' hyperthyroidism.

This rearrangement joins TRBV5-4 to TRBJ2-2, with D maybe TRBD2 (7 bases). This CDR3 has 16 residues. CDR1 and CDR2 from the germline V gene are SGHNT and YYREEE (reference sequence). The V and J ends lost 3 bases and 4 bases respectively, with 16 bases between them. The CDR3 sequence is CASSSKGEGVTGELFF. The CDR3 bases are TGTGCCAGCAGCTCCAAGGGGGAGGGGGTCACCGGGGAGCTGTTTTTT.

The chain links TRBV6-2 or TRBV6-3 to TRBJ1-5; D gene uncertain. The CDR3 is 12 residues long. Germline loops: CDR1 MNHEY, CDR2 SVGEGT. Trimming removed 10 bases from V and 3 bases from J, with 10 bases in between. As DNA, the CDR3 is TGTGCCACGGGCGGGTACAATCAGCCCCAGCATTTT. This codes for CATGGYNQPQHF.

V gene TRBV19 combines with J gene TRBJ2-7; D is ambiguous. Germline lookup yields CDR1 LNHDA and CDR2 SQIVND (reference sequence). Between the trimmed V and J ends, which lost 1 base and 3 bases, there was a span of 7 bases. The CDR3 covers 13 residues. CDR3 sequence (DNA): TGTGCCAGTAGTATAGCGGAGCTCTACGAGCAGTACTTC. Amino acid sequence: CASSIAELYEQYF.

This clonotype was seen at least ten times. The genes are TRBV12-3 or TRBV12-4 and TRBJ1-2; possible D gene TRBD1, 5 bases. CDR3 length equals 13 residues. V was clipped by 6 bases and J by 4 bases, with 12 bases between them. DNA of the CDR3: TGTGCCAGCAGCCTTGGGGCGGGCTATGGCTACACCTTC. Translating gives CASSLGAGYGYTF.

A word on this clonotype: Given a much more abundant clone one base away, this may be a read error. The chain is built from TRBV12-3 or TRBV12-4 and TRBJ2-1; D could derive from TRBD1 or TRBD2 (5 bases each). The length of the CDR3 is 16 residues. The chain's CDR3 is CASSPGTGSSYNERFF. The CDR3 DNA reads as TGTGCCAGCAGCCCCGGGACGGGTAGCTCCTACAATGAGCGGTTCTTC.

This clonotype was recorded at least ten times. The chain couples TRBV2 to TRBJ2-7; perhaps TRBD2 as D (6 bases). Looked up from germline, CDR1 is SNHLY and CDR2 is FYNNEI. The CDR3 is 13 amino acids. Trimming left V 10 bases short and J 1 base short, with 14 bases between. Here the CDR3 reads CANKEGGSYEQYF. As DNA, the CDR3 is TGTGCCAACAAGGAGGGAGGTTCCTACGAGCAGTACTTC. The full variable domain, completed using reference TRBV2 and TRBJ2-7, is EPEVTQTPSHQVTQMGQEVILRCVPISNHLYFYWYRQILGQKVEFLVSFYNNEISEKSEIFDDQFSVERPDGSNFTLKIRSTKLEDSAMYFCANKEGGSYEQYFGPGTRLTVT.

This clonotype was seen a few times. The rearrangement joins TRBV10-3 to TRBJ1-1, with D perhaps matching TRBD1 (5 bases). CDR3 length: 13 residues. Germline-derived CDR1 and CDR2 are ENHRY and SYGVKD. Trimming took off 3 bases at V and 5 bases at J, with 10 bases between the two ends. This chain's CDR3 is CAISEGASTEAFF. The CDR3 nucleotides are TGTGCCATCAGTGAAGGGGCGAGTACTGAAGCTTTCTTT.

In its sample, this clonotype was seen many times. The chain combines TRBV20-1 with TRBJ1-1; a possible D gene is TRBD1 (6 bases). The length of the CDR3 is 13 residues. Per the germline V gene, CDR1 is DFQATT and CDR2 is SNEGSKA (reference sequence). V lost 5 bases and J 0 bases, leaving 10 bases between the germline ends. The CDR3 is CSAHRTVNTEAFF. CDR3 coding DNA: TGCAGTGCTCACAGGACAGTGAACACTGAAGCTTTCTTT.

The V call is TRBV7-2, the J call TRBJ2-1, with D perhaps assigned TRBD1 or TRBD2 (5 bases each). Trimming left V 4 bases short and J 1 base short, with 8 bases between. Germline CDR1 SGHTA, CDR2 FQGNSA. This CDR3 comprises 14 residues. The chain's CDR3 is CASSWDPSYNEQFF. CDR3 coding DNA: TGTGCCAGCAGCTGGGACCCGTCCTACAATGAGCAGTTCTTC. The variable domain in full, completed from reference TRBV7-2 and TRBJ2-1, reads GAGVSQSPSNKVTEKGKDVELRCDPISGHTALYWYRQSLGQGLEFLIYFQGNSAPDKSGLPSDRFSAERTGGSVSTLTIQRTQQEDSAVYLCASSWDPSYNEQFFGPGTRLTVL.

This clonotype was seen many times. Here the CDR3 DNA reads TGTGCCAGCAGTTCAACAGGGGAGGGTACCGGGGAGCTGTTTTTT. This encodes CASSSTGEGTGELFF. The chain combines TRBV12-3 or TRBV12-4 with TRBJ2-2; the D call may be TRBD1 or TRBD2 (7 bases each). With 4 bases removed from V and 5 bases from J, the gap between germline ends came to 14 bases. This CDR3 spans 15 amino acids.

This clonotype was recorded many times. V is TRBV5-1 and J is TRBJ1-4; D uncertain. The germline V gene has CDR1 SGHRS and CDR2 YFSETQ. The CDR3 totals 14 residues. The V end was cut by 0 bases, the J end by 5 bases, with 8 bases between. The CDR3, as DNA: TGCGCCAGCAGCTTGGGGCGGCAGAATGAAAAACTGTTTTTT. It is translated as CASSLGRQNEKLFF.

This clonotype was seen many times. The chain is built from TRBV11-2 and TRBJ2-1; 12 bases line up with TRBD2. V shed 0 bases, J shed 4 bases, and the junction held 7 bases outside the gene matches. CDR3 length equals 18 residues. Germline CDR1 reads SGHAT; CDR2 reads FQNNGV. The CDR3 DNA reads TGTGCCAGCAGCTTAGAGGCTCCCGGGACTAGCGGGTACAATGAGCAGTTCTTC. Translating gives CASSLEAPGTSGYNEQFF. The full variable domain, in which reference TRBV11-2 and TRBJ2-1 provide the parts outside the CDR3, is EAGVAQSPRYKIIEKRQSVAFWCNPISGHATLYWYQQILGQGPKLLIQFQNNGVVDDSQLPKDRFSAERLKGVDSTLKIQPAKLEDSAVYLCASSLEAPGTSGYNEQFFGPGTRLTVL.

This clonotype was detected ten times or more. The chain combines TRBV2 with TRBJ2-1; D assignment may be TRBD1 or TRBD2 (5 bases each). Germline CDR1 SNHLY, CDR2 FYNNEI. Trimming left V 3 bases short and J 5 bases short, with 17 bases between. The CDR3 has 16 amino acids. CDR3 amino acids: CASSDQGGFDNNEQFF. For the CDR3, the DNA is TGTGCCAGCAGTGATCAGGGCGGGTTCGACAACAATGAGCAGTTCTTC. The full variable domain, with the rest looked up from reference TRBV2 and TRBJ2-1, is EPEVTQTPSHQVTQMGQEVILRCVPISNHLYFYWYRQILGQKVEFLVSFYNNEISEKSEIFDDQFSVERPDGSNFTLKIRSTKLEDSAMYFCASSDQGGFDNNEQFFGPGTRLTVL.

This clonotype was counted at least ten times. The chain joins TRBV28 to TRBJ1-1; D possibly corresponds to TRBD1 (6 bases). From germline, CDR1 is MDHEN and CDR2 SYDVKM. The CDR3 covers 12 residues. V was pared by 7 bases and J by 6 bases, with 12 bases between. The DNA for the CDR3 is TGTGCCAGCACCAGGACAGCCTCTGAAGCTTTCTTT. It specifies CASTRTASEAFF.

This clonotype was recorded many times. This chain uses TRBV5-1 with TRBJ2-1, with D hard to call. Germline lookup yields CDR1 SGHRS and CDR2 YFSETQ. V lost 4 bases, J lost 8 bases, and 13 bases lay in between. The CDR3 runs 13 residues. CDR3 region: CASSPPWTDEQFF. The CDR3 DNA reads TGCGCCAGCAGCCCCCCGTGGACGGATGAGCAGTTCTTC.

This clonotype was observed a few times. This rearrangement joins TRBV6-1 to TRBJ2-4; the match to TRBD2 covers 14 bases. The CDR3 has 20 residues. Germline V gene lookup returns CDR1 MNHNS and CDR2 SASEGT. Unmatched junction bases numbered 13, after V lost 5 bases and J lost 1 base. CDR3 sequence: CASSRHRGTSGRRAKNIQYF. The CDR3 nucleotides are TGTGCCAGCAGTCGCCACAGGGGGACTAGCGGGAGAAGGGCCAAAAACATTCAGTACTTC.

Ten or more counts support this clonotype. The gene calls are TRBV25-1 and TRBJ1-1; D not certain. The CDR3 length is 13 residues. Germline assignment: CDR1 MGHDK and CDR2 SYGVNS. V lost 4 bases to trimming and J lost 3 bases, with 9 bases between them. The CDR3 sequence is CASSVGLYTEAFF. CDR3 DNA sequence: TGTGCCAGCAGTGTGGGGTTGTACACTGAAGCTTTCTTT.

This clonotype was seen at least ten times. The chain is built from TRBV12-5 and TRBJ2-1, with 8 bases aligning to TRBD2. The junction had 7 bases not matched to a gene; V was cut back by 3 bases and J by 3 bases. CDR1 and CDR2 from the germline V gene are LGHNT and FRNRAP. The CDR3 is made up of 16 amino acids. DNA for the CDR3: TGTGCTAGTGGTTTTCTTAGCGGGGAGGGCTACAATGAGCAGTTCTTC. Its translation: CASGFLSGEGYNEQFF.

This clonotype was seen only a few times. The V call is TRBV6-5, the J call TRBJ2-1; possibly TRBD2 for D (6 bases). The germline CDR1 and CDR2 sequences are MNHEY and SVGAGI. This CDR3 has 17 residues. V was shortened by 0 bases and J by 4 bases, with 16 bases between the two germline ends. The CDR3 here is CASSYSPLAGIYNEQFF. The CDR3 DNA reads as TGTGCCAGCAGTTACTCACCTTTGGCGGGAATATACAATGAGCAGTTCTTC.

The table lists this clonotype with many counts. The gene calls are TRBV10-3 and TRBJ1-1; D possibly corresponds to TRBD1 (6 bases). CDR3 size: 14 residues. CDR1 and CDR2 (germline): ENHRY, SYGVKD. Trimming stripped 6 bases from V and 1 base from J, with 12 bases between. CDR3 bases: TGTGCCATCAGGGAGGACAGTTGGAACACTGAAGCTTTCTTT. It codes for CAIREDSWNTEAFF.

This sequence joins TRBV19 and TRBJ2-1; D gene unclear. Germline V CDR1 and CDR2: LNHDA, SQIVND (reference sequence). Between the trimmed V and J ends, which lost 2 bases and 2 bases, there was a span of 7 bases. The CDR3 is made up of 14 amino acids. CDR3 nucleotide sequence: TGTGCCAGTAGTATAAGGTTCCCCTACAATGAGCAGTTCTTC. Amino acid sequence: CASSIRFPYNEQFF.

In regard to this clonotype: The germline gene is not matched at one end of the junction; a read error may be the cause. The CDR3 is CASSARAGELLF. The DNA for the CDR3 is TGTGCCAGCAGCGCCCGTGCCGGGGAGCTGCTTTTT. The rearrangement uses TRBV11-2 and TRBJ2-2; tentative D call: TRBD2 (5 bases). CDR3 length equals 12 residues. CDR1 SGHAT and CDR2 FQNNGV come from the germline V gene. Full variable domain (rest looked up from reference TRBV11-2 and TRBJ2-2): EAGVAQSPRYKIIEKRQSVAFWCNPISGHATLYWYQQILGQGPKLLIQFQNNGVVDDSQLPKDRFSAERLKGVDSTLKIQPAKLEDSAVYLCASSARAGELLFGEGSRLTVL.

In its sample, this clonotype was seen many times. CDR3 sequence (DNA): TGTGCCAGCAGCCCAGACACCGGGGCCGGGGCCAACGTCCTGACTTTC. Its translation: CASSPDTGAGANVLTF. The gene calls are TRBV7-2 and TRBJ2-6; either TRBD1 or TRBD2 may fit D (5 bases each). Germline V gene data show CDR1 as SGHTA and CDR2 as FQGNSA. The CDR3 runs to 16 residues. Trimming stripped 5 bases from V and 4 bases from J, with 15 bases between.

This clonotype was seen many times. This sequence joins TRBV12-3 or TRBV12-4 and TRBJ2-7; 10 bases align to TRBD1. The V and J ends lost 6 bases and 4 bases, in that order; junction bases with no gene match: 6. This CDR3 contains 14 residues. CDR3 region: CASRTGTGAYEQYF. CDR3 nucleotide sequence: TGTGCCAGCAGGACCGGGACAGGGGCATACGAGCAGTACTTC.

The chain links TRBV3-1 to TRBJ2-3; D unclear. The V end was cut by 1 base, the J end by 5 bases, with 7 bases between. The CDR3 loop spans 13 amino acids. CDR1 is LGHDT, CDR2 YNNKEL, per germline (reference sequence). CDR3 residues: CASSQVKRDTQYF. The DNA for the CDR3 is TGTGCCAGCAGCCAAGTAAAACGAGATACGCAGTATTTT.